The entry below describes one T cell receptor (beta chain). Its matching antigen is unknown. Produced via immunoSEQ multiplex PCR; TCRdb's table is partial and in-frame only. The sample shows about 2,200,000 clones, roughly 91% of them seen only once. These data are taken from a study of shared clonotypes between healthy human individuals. As defined, naive CD8 cells were CD45RO-negative and positively selected for CCR7, with terminally differentiated effector memory CD45RA+ cells excluded. The donor population consisted of healthy HIV-negative adults with no recent acute infections or vaccinations. Study observations and caveats: The study generally estimated greater richness for naive than memory subsets. Non-shared clonotypes showed lower generation probabilities than clonotypes common to all four donors. Roughly 5% of naive CD4 clonotypes were common to four donors.

CDR1 is SGHRS, CDR2 YFSETQ, per germline. The CDR3 sequence is 13 residues long. Trimming removed 3 bases from V and 3 bases from J, with 10 bases in between. V is TRBV5-1 and J is TRBJ2-7; tentative D call: TRBD1 (6 bases). Sequenced material: naive CD8+ T cells from PBMCs. The sequence was collected from a man between 18 and 35 years old in good health. Some clones in this sample may be carry-over from other donors' samples. CDR3 bases: TGCGCCAGCAGCTCCCGGGACAACTACGAGCAGTACTTC. Translating gives CASSSRDNYEQYF.